This T cell receptor beta chain stems from a study of CD8+ T cells in alopecia areata. At the level of the study: For the treated group, dosing was oral tofacitinib at 5 to 10 mg twice daily.

Specified treatment: oral pan-JAK inhibitor, 5-10 mg twice daily. Lesional scalp punch biopsies and peripheral blood were collected from alopecia areata patients. Sorted populations comprised CD4+ and CD8+ T cells obtained from PBMCs. Investigators isolated RNA and reverse transcribed it into cDNA to act as the sequencing template. The assay was immunoSEQ multiplex PCR, and TCRdb's table has in-frame clones only and misses some. The table lists roughly 200,000 clones, approximately 55% of them singletons. This clone was detected a few times. As yet, its antigen is unknown. In germline, CDR1 is SQVTM, CDR2 ANQGSEA. CDR3 size: 15 residues. V lost 6 bases and J lost 8; bases outside the gene matches: 12. Study-wide points: Lesional scalp exceeded normal scalp in clonality, especially in alopecia totalis/universalis.

The specimen was CD8+ T cells sorted from blood, collected at week 24, from a patient treated with tofacitinib. This TCR came from a human donor with alopecia areata. The V and J genes are TRBV29-1 and TRBJ2-4, with 11 bases fitting TRBD1. The CDR3 region is CSVVPGQGVKDIQYF. The CDR3 coding sequence is TGCAGCGTGGTCCCGGGACAGGGGGTTAAGGACATTCAGTACTTC.